Below are 32 T cell receptor beta chains sequenced from a single sample in a study of patients and donors after allogeneic stem cell transplantation. TCRdb re-called the RT-PCR reads through MiXCR, storing one row per CDR3 protein. The sample yields roughly 200,000 distinct CDR3 sequences, over 30% seen once. Sample: blood, either unsorted or a sorted T cell fraction (not recorded which). The receptors derive from a human donor who was either an allogeneic HSCT recipient or a stem cell or donor lymphocyte infusion donor (not recorded which). It is not recorded whose cells these are; they may come from a transplant donor.

This chain links TRBV6-5 with TRBJ2-3; no clear D gene. The V end was cut by 2 bases, the J end by 0 bases, with 9 bases between. The germline V gene encodes CDR1 MNHEY and CDR2 SVGAGI. The CDR3 has 15 residues. CDR3 sequence (DNA): TGTGCCAGCAGTTACAGGTGGCCTAGCACAGATACGCAGTATTTT. Translating gives CASSYRWPSTDTQYF.

The J gene is TRBJ2-1, the V gene TRBV13, with TRBD2 identical over 14 bases. V shed 4 bases and J 0 bases; nucleotides not matched to a gene: 11. CDR3 length: 20 amino acids. Germline values: CDR1 PRHDT, CDR2 FYEKMQ (reference sequence). The CDR3 is CASSYPRTSGGPSSYNEQFF. The DNA of the CDR3 is TGTGCCAGCAGCTACCCTCGGACTAGCGGGGGGCCTAGCTCCTACAATGAGCAGTTCTTC.

The chain couples TRBV12-3 or TRBV12-4 to TRBJ1-5; D remains ambiguous. This CDR3 is built from 15 residues. V gave up 4 bases and J gave up 1 base, with 11 bases separating them. The DNA of the CDR3 is TGTGCCAGCAGTTCCCTACAGCTCAGCAATCAGCCCCAGCATTTT. Its protein is CASSSLQLSNQPQHF.

This clonotype has only a few counts. The rearrangement joins TRBV10-3 to TRBJ2-1; D not certain. Germline CDR1 reads ENHRY; CDR2 reads SYGVKD. The CDR3 runs 16 residues. Trimming took off 7 bases at V and 0 bases at J, with 16 bases between the two ends. This CDR3 reads CAITPDTVSSYNEQFF. The CDR3, as DNA: TGTGCCATCACCCCTGACACCGTGAGCTCCTACAATGAGCAGTTCTTC.

The chain links TRBV12-3 or TRBV12-4 to TRBJ2-7, with D unresolved. V lost 2 bases to trimming and J lost 7 bases, with 12 bases between them. The CDR3 spans 13 residues. For the CDR3, the DNA is TGTGCCAGCAGTTTATCGGCAGTTTTGGAGCAGTACTTC. The encoded protein is CASSLSAVLEQYF.

This chain links TRBV10-3 with TRBJ1-4, with 9 bases lining up with TRBD1. The trim removed 4 bases at V and 6 bases at J, leaving 6 bases unmatched. CDR1 and CDR2 from the germline V gene are ENHRY and SYGVKD. This CDR3 has 15 amino acids. This CDR3 reads CAISGHRGRDEKLFF. CDR3 bases: TGTGCCATCAGTGGCCACAGGGGGCGGGATGAAAAACTGTTTTTT.

This sequence joins TRBV4-2 and TRBJ1-2; 7 nucleotides agree with TRBD1. This CDR3 comprises 13 residues. V dropped 3 bases and J dropped 4; count of bases not matched to a gene: 2. Germline V gene lookup returns CDR1 LGHNA and CDR2 YNFKEQ. In DNA, the CDR3 is TGTGCCAGCAGCCAGGGACAGAGCTATGGCTACACCTTC. This gives the protein CASSQGQSYGYTF.

This clonotype was seen more than once but under ten times. The chain uses TRBV13 and TRBJ2-2; D is perhaps TRBD1 or TRBD2 (7 bases each). Germline assignment: CDR1 PRHDT and CDR2 FYEKMQ (reference sequence). CDR3 length equals 15 residues. Between the trimmed V and J ends, which lost 7 bases and 0 bases, there was a span of 12 bases. The CDR3 region is CASTQGGPNTGELFF. CDR3 nucleotides: TGTGCCAGCACCCAGGGGGGGCCGAACACCGGGGAGCTGTTTTTT.

V gene TRBV23-1 combines with J gene TRBJ2-7; 8 bases map to TRBD1. TRBV23-1 carries the ORF label, with uncertain function. Germline trimming cut 0 bases from V and 1 base from J; bases unmatched to any gene: 5. The CDR3 covers 16 residues. DNA for the CDR3: TGCGCCAGCAGTCAATCCCGGACAGGGCTATCCTACGAGCAGTACTTC. Protein product: CASSQSRTGLSYEQYF.

The J gene is TRBJ2-7, the V gene TRBV4-2; TRBD1 aligns across 8 bases. Germline V gives CDR1 LGHNA, CDR2 YNFKEQ. The CDR3 contains 15 residues. V was pared by 4 bases and J by 2 bases, with 7 bases of the junction left unmatched. This chain's CDR3 is CASSPGTGLTYEQYF. In DNA, the CDR3 is TGTGCCAGCAGCCCCGGGACAGGATTGACCTACGAGCAGTACTTC.

The CDR3 nucleotides read TGTGCCAGCAGATTGGGAGACATTCTCTCACCCCTCCACTTT. Its translation: CASRLGDILSPLHF. The chain recombines TRBV28 with TRBJ1-6; no firm D call. The V end lost 6 bases, the J end lost 10 bases, and 16 bases lay between the germline ends. The CDR3 runs to 14 residues. The germline CDR1 and CDR2 sequences are MDHEN and SYDVKM.

This clonotype was counted a few times. J is TRBJ1-2 and V is TRBV20-1; unclear D gene. Germline-derived CDR1 and CDR2 are DFQATT and SNEGSKA (reference sequence). This CDR3 is 9 amino acids long. CDR3 in amino acids: CRASYGYTF. The CDR3 region has the DNA TGCAGGGCCTCTTATGGCTACACCTTC.

This chain connects TRBV12-3 or TRBV12-4 to TRBJ1-2; TRBD1 agrees at 10 bases. This CDR3 contains 14 residues. V was clipped by 5 bases and J by 2 bases; unmatched bases: 2. The CDR3 region is CASSMGQGNYGYTF. CDR3 in DNA: TGTGCCAGCAGTATGGGACAGGGGAACTATGGCTACACCTTC.

The gene calls are TRBV12-3 or TRBV12-4 and TRBJ2-3; tentative D call: TRBD2 (6 bases). The CDR3 runs to 14 residues. Trimming took off 5 bases at V and 4 bases at J, with 13 bases between the two ends. CDR3: CASSTQAGPDTQYF. The CDR3 DNA reads as TGTGCCAGCAGTACACAGGCGGGGCCAGATACGCAGTATTTT.

The chain couples TRBV4-2 to TRBJ2-4, with TRBD2 identical over 11 bases. Germline V gives CDR1 LGHNA, CDR2 YNFKEQ. The trim removed 0 bases at V and 6 bases at J, leaving 10 bases unmatched. This CDR3 has 18 residues. The CDR3, as DNA: TGTGCCAGCAGCCAAGATCCCCCCACACTAGCGGGGGTAAACATTCAGTACTTC. It specifies CASSQDPPTLAGVNIQYF.

The gene calls are TRBV20-1 and TRBJ2-7; D remains unclear. CDR3 length equals 14 residues. Trimming took 2 bases from V and 3 from J, leaving 14 bases between them. Germline CDR1 and CDR2: DFQATT and SNEGSKA (reference sequence). This CDR3 is CSARSFVRSYEQYF. The CDR3 DNA is TGCAGTGCTAGATCGTTCGTCAGGAGCTACGAGCAGTACTTC.

The V and J genes are TRBV25-1 and TRBJ2-2, with 8 nucleotides matching TRBD1. The V gene end was trimmed by 3 bases and the J gene end by 3 bases; junction bases not matched to a gene: 3. The CDR3 loop spans 15 amino acids. From germline, CDR1 is MGHDK and CDR2 SYGVNS. Here the CDR3 DNA reads TGTGCCAGCAGTGATGGACAGGGACACACCGGGGAGCTGTTTTTT. This gives the protein CASSDGQGHTGELFF.

The chain links TRBV20-1 to TRBJ1-1; D possibly corresponds to TRBD1 (5 bases). V was cut by 3 bases and J by 4 bases, with 21 bases left in between. Per germline, CDR1 DFQATT and CDR2 SNEGSKA (reference sequence). The CDR3 contains 16 residues. The CDR3 spells CSASPGLQIRGTEAFF. The DNA of the CDR3 is TGCAGTGCTAGCCCAGGATTACAGATTAGGGGCACTGAAGCTTTCTTT.

In this sample, this clonotype turned up a few times. The gene calls are TRBV4-2 and TRBJ1-2, with 8 positions matching TRBD1. This CDR3 comprises 17 residues. CDR1 is LGHNA, CDR2 YNFKEQ, per germline. The V segment lost 0 bases and the J segment 2 bases; nucleotides outside the gene matches: 8. This CDR3 is CASSQESRTGSNYGYTF. CDR3 coding DNA: TGTGCCAGCAGCCAAGAAAGCCGGACAGGGTCCAACTATGGCTACACCTTC.

The V gene is TRBV4-2, the J gene TRBJ2-3; D is unclear. Germline V gene lookup returns CDR1 LGHNA and CDR2 YNFKEQ. CDR3 length: 14 amino acids. Trimming pared 0 bases from V and 3 bases from J, leaving 7 bases between. CDR3 nucleotides: TGTGCCAGCAGCCAAGATTATATAACAGATACGCAGTATTTT. It is translated as CASSQDYITDTQYF.

This chain connects TRBV5-1 to TRBJ1-1; D call uncertain. The ends were cut back, 1 base at V and 1 base at J, with 8 bases in the middle. Germline V gives CDR1 SGHRS, CDR2 YFSETQ. The CDR3 runs 14 residues. The CDR3 loop is CASSLNAGNTEAFF. CDR3 DNA sequence: TGCGCCAGCAGCTTGAATGCAGGGAACACTGAAGCTTTCTTT.

The chain employs TRBV20-1 and TRBJ1-2, with D perhaps TRBD1 (5 bases). Germline-derived CDR1 and CDR2 are DFQATT and SNEGSKA (reference sequence). CDR3 size: 13 residues. Trimming cost V 0 bases and J 2 bases, with 7 bases left between them. This chain's CDR3 is CSARDWGNYGYTF. The CDR3 DNA reads TGCAGTGCTAGAGATTGGGGGAACTATGGCTACACCTTC.

The chain carries TRBV28 and TRBJ2-2; D possibly corresponds to TRBD2 (6 bases). Trimming left V 7 bases short and J 2 bases short, with 29 bases between. The length of the CDR3 is 20 residues. In germline, CDR1 is MDHEN, CDR2 SYDVKM. CDR3 sequence: CASTARFGSGGTENTGELFF. In DNA form, the CDR3 reads TGTGCCAGCACCGCCCGGTTCGGTTCCGGGGGTACCGAAAACACCGGGGAGCTGTTTTTT.

This rearrangement joins TRBV12-3 or TRBV12-4 to TRBJ1-6, with 7 bases matching TRBD1. With V trimmed by 1 base and J by 7 bases, 7 bases remained unmatched. This CDR3 has 16 amino acids. The CDR3 region has the DNA TGTGCCAGCAGTTTAGGAGGGGGCCCCTTCAATTCACCCCTCCACTTT. Protein sequence: CASSLGGGPFNSPLHF.

This chain links TRBV11-3 with TRBJ2-1, with TRBD2 matching over 13 bases. V lost 5 bases, J lost 6 bases, and 4 bases stayed unmatched. This CDR3 contains 15 residues. Germline V gives CDR1 SGHNT, CDR2 YENEEA. The CDR3 sequence: CASSPGTSGANEQFF. Here the CDR3 DNA reads TGTGCCAGCAGCCCCGGGACTAGCGGGGCCAATGAGCAGTTCTTC. The complete variable domain, with remaining parts taken from reference TRBV11-3 and TRBJ2-1, reads EAGVVQSPRYKIIEKKQPVAFWCNPISGHNTLYWYLQNLGQGPELLIRYENEEAVDDSQLPKDRFSAERLKGVDSTLKIQPAELGDSAVYLCASSPGTSGANEQFFGPGTRLTVL.

This rearrangement joins TRBV30 to TRBJ2-1; TRBD1 agrees at 8 bases. Per the germline V gene, CDR1 is GTSNPN and CDR2 is SVGIG (reference sequence). This CDR3 has 15 amino acids. V was clipped by 5 bases and J by 7 bases; unmatched bases: 13. Here the CDR3 reads CAWVGQEKESNEQFF. The CDR3 DNA reads as TGTGCCTGGGTGGGACAGGAAAAGGAGAGTAATGAGCAGTTCTTC.

The chain couples TRBV11-2 to TRBJ1-3, with no clear D. Germline V gene lookup returns CDR1 SGHAT and CDR2 FQNNGV. This CDR3 contains 17 residues. The germline V and J ends were trimmed by 5 bases and 0 bases, with 17 bases remaining between them. This chain's CDR3 is CASSPWTGEASGNTIYF. CDR3 sequence (DNA): TGTGCCAGCAGCCCATGGACCGGGGAGGCCTCTGGAAACACCATATATTTT.

This clonotype was detected a few times. V gene TRBV5-1 combines with J gene TRBJ1-4; TRBD1 agrees at 7 bases. The CDR3 is 16 residues long. Germline-derived CDR1 and CDR2 are SGHRS and YFSETQ. The junction had 9 bases not matched to a gene; V was cut back by 4 bases and J by 3 bases. The CDR3 is CASSPSTGAANEKLFF. The CDR3 DNA reads TGCGCCAGCAGCCCATCAACAGGGGCAGCTAATGAAAAACTGTTTTTT.

This chain joins TRBV7-9 and TRBJ1-2; D ambiguous. This CDR3 has 14 residues. Germline lookup yields CDR1 SEHNR and CDR2 FQNEAQ (reference sequence). Trimming removed 5 bases at V and 3 bases at J, with 13 bases between. This chain's CDR3 is CASSRKTPDYGYTF. CDR3 in DNA: TGTGCCAGCAGCCGTAAAACCCCGGACTATGGCTACACCTTC. The full variable domain, its missing parts supplied by reference TRBV7-9 and TRBJ1-2, is DTGVSQNPRHKITKRGQNVTFRCDPISEHNRLYWYRQTLGQGPEFLTYFQNEAQLEKSRLLSDRFSAERPKGSFSTLEIQRTEQGDSAMYLCASSRKTPDYGYTFGSGTRLTVV.

The V call is TRBV20-1, the J call TRBJ1-5, with no clear D. The length of the CDR3 is 14 residues. Trimming stripped 3 bases from V and 2 bases from J, with 11 bases between. Germline values: CDR1 DFQATT, CDR2 SNEGSKA (reference sequence). In DNA form, the CDR3 reads TGCAGTGCTAGTTTGGTGGAGCGCAATCAGCCCCAGCATTTT. As protein: CSASLVERNQPQHF.

CDR3 protein: CATSRTFRAGAYEQYF. In nucleotides, the CDR3 is TGTGCCACCAGCAGAACATTTCGGGCAGGAGCCTACGAGCAGTACTTC. This chain links TRBV15 with TRBJ2-7; D is unclear. In germline, CDR1 is LNHNV, CDR2 YYDKDF (reference sequence). This CDR3 region has 16 residues. Trimming removed 2 bases from V and 2 bases from J, with 16 bases in between.

J is TRBJ2-3 and V is TRBV4-3; 8 nucleotides match TRBD2. CDR1 LGHNA and CDR2 YSLEER come from the germline V gene. V lost 0 bases to trimming and J lost 1 base; unmatched junction nucleotides: 6. This CDR3 contains 17 residues. The CDR3 DNA reads TGCGCCAGCAGCCAAGATATCAATAGCGGGGGCACAGATACGCAGTATTTT. This codes for CASSQDINSGGTDTQYF.